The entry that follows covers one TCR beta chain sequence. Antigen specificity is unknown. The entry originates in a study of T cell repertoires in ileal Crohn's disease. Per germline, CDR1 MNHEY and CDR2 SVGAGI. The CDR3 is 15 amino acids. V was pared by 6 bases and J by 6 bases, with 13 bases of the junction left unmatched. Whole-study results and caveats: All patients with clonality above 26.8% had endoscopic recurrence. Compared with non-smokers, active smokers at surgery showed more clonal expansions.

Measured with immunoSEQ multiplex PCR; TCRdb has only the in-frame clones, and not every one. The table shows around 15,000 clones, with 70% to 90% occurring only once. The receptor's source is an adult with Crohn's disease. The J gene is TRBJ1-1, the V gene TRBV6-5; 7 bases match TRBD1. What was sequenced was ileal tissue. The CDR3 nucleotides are TGTGCCAGCAGCCCAGGGGGATTAGGCCACCCTGAAGCTTTCTTT. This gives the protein CASSPGGLGHPEAFF.